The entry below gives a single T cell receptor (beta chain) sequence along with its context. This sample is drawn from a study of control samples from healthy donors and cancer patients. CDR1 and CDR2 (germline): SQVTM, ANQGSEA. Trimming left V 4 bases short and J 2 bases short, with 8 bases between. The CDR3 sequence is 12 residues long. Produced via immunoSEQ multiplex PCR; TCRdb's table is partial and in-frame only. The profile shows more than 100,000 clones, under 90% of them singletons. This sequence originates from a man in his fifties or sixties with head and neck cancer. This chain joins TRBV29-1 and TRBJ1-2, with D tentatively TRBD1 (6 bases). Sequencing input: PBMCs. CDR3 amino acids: CSVGDTNYGYTF. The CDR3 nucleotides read TGCAGCGTTGGGGACACAAACTATGGCTACACCTTC.